Listed below are T cell receptor beta chains from one sample, sequenced in a study of shared clonotypes between healthy human individuals. Method: immunoSEQ multiplex PCR; TCRdb's copy keeps in-frame clones and lacks some. The repertoire consists of approximately 720,000 clones, with 72% occurring once and the leading ten covering roughly 1.8%. The specimen sequenced was memory CD4+ T cells sorted from blood. The receptors were gathered from a young woman in good health. CDR3s include the opening cysteine and the closing phenylalanine or tryptophan. D genes are given only for firm matches. Clone size is given for some rows only: seen once, a few or many times, or a class if the clone is expanded.

j_gene: TRBJ2-2
abundance: NA
d_gene: TRBD1
v_gene: TRBV25-1
CDR3nt: TGTGCCAGCACCTCGCAGACAGGGGGCACCGGGGAGCTGTTTTTT
CDR3aa: CASTSQTGGTGELFF

j_gene: TRBJ2-6
abundance: NA
d_gene: TRBD1
v_gene: TRBV4-1
CDR3nt: TGCGCCAGCAGCCAAGAGAAAGACAGGGGTCTACGATTGAGCTCTGGGGCCAACGTCCTGACTTTC
CDR3aa: CASSQEKDRGLRLSSGANVLTF

j_gene: TRBJ2-7
abundance: NA
d_gene: NA
v_gene: TRBV6-6
CDR3nt: TGTGCCAGCAGTAGTAAGGGACATCTTAACGAGCAGTACTTC
CDR3aa: CASSSKGHLNEQYF

j_gene: TRBJ2-7
abundance: NA
d_gene: TRBD2
v_gene: TRBV28
CDR3nt: TGTGCCAGCAGTCGTCATCTGAGCGGGAGGCAGAGCGAGCAGTACTTC
CDR3aa: CASSRHLSGRQSEQYF

j_gene: TRBJ2-7
abundance: NA
d_gene: NA
v_gene: TRBV2
CDR3nt: TGTGCCAGCAGGGCTGGACAGCTGGCCTACGAGCAGTACTTC
CDR3aa: CASRAGQLAYEQYF

j_gene: TRBJ1-5
abundance: NA
d_gene: NA
v_gene: TRBV5-1
CDR3nt: TGCGCCAGCAGCTCAAGCGTTTATCAGCCCCAGCATTTT
CDR3aa: CASSSSVYQPQHF

j_gene: TRBJ1-5
abundance: NA
d_gene: NA
v_gene: TRBV18
CDR3nt: TGTGCCAGCTCACCAAGGAACAATCAGCCCCAGCATTTT
CDR3aa: CASSPRNNQPQHF

j_gene: TRBJ1-4
abundance: NA
d_gene: NA
v_gene: TRBV5-1
CDR3nt: TGCGCCAGCAGGGGGGTAGCAACTAATGAAAAACTGTTTTTT
CDR3aa: CASRGVATNEKLFF

j_gene: TRBJ2-7
abundance: NA
d_gene: TRBD1
v_gene: TRBV2
CDR3nt: TGTGCCAGCAGTGTGATGAGGGGGCTGGGGTACGAGCAGTACTTC
CDR3aa: CASSVMRGLGYEQYF

j_gene: TRBJ2-3
abundance: NA
d_gene: TRBD2
v_gene: TRBV2
CDR3nt: TGTGCCAGCAGTGAAGGGCTAGCGGGAGATTACGGCACAGATACGCAGTATTTT
CDR3aa: CASSEGLAGDYGTDTQYF

j_gene: TRBJ2-5
abundance: NA
d_gene: NA
v_gene: TRBV25-1
CDR3nt: TGTGCCAGCAGTGACGTCGGGAAGACCCAGTACTTC
CDR3aa: CASSDVGKTQYF

j_gene: TRBJ1-1
abundance: NA
d_gene: NA
v_gene: TRBV29-1
CDR3nt: TGCAGCGTTAGGGAGACAGAAAACACTGAAGCTTTCTTT
CDR3aa: CSVRETENTEAFF

j_gene: TRBJ2-5
abundance: NA
d_gene: TRBD2
v_gene: TRBV28
CDR3nt: TGTGCCAGCAGTTCTAGCGGGATGAACCAAGAGACCCAGTACTTC
CDR3aa: CASSSSGMNQETQYF

j_gene: TRBJ1-4
abundance: NA
d_gene: NA
v_gene: TRBV6-1
CDR3nt: TGTGCCAGCAGCGATGGACAGCTGAATGAAAAACTGTTTTTT
CDR3aa: CASSDGQLNEKLFF

j_gene: TRBJ2-7
abundance: NA
d_gene: TRBD1
v_gene: TRBV18
CDR3nt: TGTGCCAGCTCCTGGGACAGGGGGAGCTCATACGAGCAGTACTTC
CDR3aa: CASSWDRGSSYEQYF

j_gene: TRBJ2-7
abundance: once
d_gene: NA
v_gene: TRBV28
CDR3nt: TGTGCCAGCAGAGTCGCCGGGGCCCGCTACGAGCAGTACTTC
CDR3aa: CASRVAGARYEQYF

j_gene: TRBJ1-2
abundance: NA
d_gene: TRBD1
v_gene: TRBV28
CDR3nt: TGTGCCACCCAGCCAGGGGGCTATGGCTACACCTTC
CDR3aa: CATQPGGYGYTF

j_gene: TRBJ2-7
abundance: NA
d_gene: TRBD1
v_gene: TRBV5-1
CDR3nt: TGCGCCAGCAGCACGGGGACAGGGGCCACATACGAGCAGTACTTC
CDR3aa: CASSTGTGATYEQYF

j_gene: TRBJ2-1
abundance: NA
d_gene: TRBD1
v_gene: TRBV6-1
CDR3nt: TGTGCCAGCAGTGAACTGCTAAGACAGGGGTTTTACAATGAGCAGTTCTTC
CDR3aa: CASSELLRQGFYNEQFF

j_gene: TRBJ2-1
abundance: NA
d_gene: NA
v_gene: TRBV6-5
CDR3nt: TGTGCCAGCAGTTCCCCCGACAGGTACAATGAGCAGTTCTTC
CDR3aa: CASSSPDRYNEQFF

j_gene: TRBJ2-7
abundance: NA
d_gene: NA
v_gene: TRBV15
CDR3nt: TGTGCCACCAGCAGAGATCGGGTCTTGTCCTACGAGCAGTACTTC
CDR3aa: CATSRDRVLSYEQYF

j_gene: TRBJ1-2
abundance: NA
d_gene: TRBD1
v_gene: TRBV5-4
CDR3nt: TGTGCCAGCAGCTCCGGGACAGGGGTTTTCTATGGCTACACCTTC
CDR3aa: CASSSGTGVFYGYTF

j_gene: TRBJ1-1
abundance: NA
d_gene: TRBD1
v_gene: TRBV7-9
CDR3nt: TGTGCCAGCAGCTTAGCGGGGACAGCTGGGACTGAAGCTTTCTTT
CDR3aa: CASSLAGTAGTEAFF

j_gene: TRBJ1-2
abundance: NA
d_gene: NA
v_gene: TRBV30
CDR3nt: TGTGCCTGGAGCAACAGGGTGTACTATGGCTACACCTTC
CDR3aa: CAWSNRVYYGYTF

j_gene: TRBJ1-1
abundance: NA
d_gene: NA
v_gene: TRBV7-9
CDR3nt: TGTGCCAGCAGCTTAGAGTCCGCTGAAGCTTTCTTT
CDR3aa: CASSLESAEAFF

j_gene: TRBJ1-5
abundance: NA
d_gene: NA
v_gene: TRBV7-8
CDR3nt: TGTGCCAGCAGCTCGTCCCGGGACACGGCCGGTCAGCCCCAGCATTTT
CDR3aa: CASSSSRDTAGQPQHF

j_gene: TRBJ1-2
abundance: NA
d_gene: NA
v_gene: TRBV10-2
CDR3nt: TGCGCCAGCATCTCCAACCAGGGAGATGGCTACACCTTC
CDR3aa: CASISNQGDGYTF

j_gene: TRBJ1-5
abundance: NA
d_gene: NA
v_gene: TRBV19
CDR3nt: TGTGCCACCAAAGGTGGGCAGGGTAATCAGCCCCAGCATTTT
CDR3aa: CATKGGQGNQPQHF

j_gene: TRBJ1-3
abundance: NA
d_gene: NA
v_gene: TRBV28
CDR3nt: TGTGCCTCCGACGAGGCTGCTGGAAACACCATATATTTT
CDR3aa: CASDEAAGNTIYF